The 3 T cell receptor beta chains in this list originate from one sample, sequenced in a study of immune cell composition in non-small cell lung cancer. Normal lung sampling was at least 3 cm from the tumour, as distant as possible. Data came from immunoSEQ multiplex PCR; TCRdb stores just in-frame clones and leaves some out. The table lists around 9,300 clones, approximately 77% of them singletons. Specimen: non-adjacent lung tissue. All receptors come from a human donor with non-small cell lung cancer.

The chain carries TRBV18 and TRBJ1-6; D not certain. Trimming took off 6 bases at V and 10 bases at J, with 13 bases between the two ends. The CDR3 runs to 13 residues. Germline lookup yields CDR1 KGHSH and CDR2 LQKENI. The CDR3 loop reads CASSPGVGSPLHF. CDR3 DNA: TGTGCCAGCTCCCCGGGCGTAGGATCACCCCTCCACTTT. The whole variable domain, filled in from reference TRBV18 and TRBJ1-6, reads NAGVMQNPRHLVRRRGQEARLRCSPMKGHSHVYWYRQLPEEGLKFMVYLQKENIIDESGMPKERFSAEFPKEGPSILRIQQVVRGDSAAYFCASSPGVGSPLHFGNGTRLTVT.

This clone appeared a few times. Distinct nucleotide sequences in the sample also encode this CDR3. The CDR3 loop reads CASSLDTNTGELFF. CDR3 sequence (DNA): TGCGCCAGCAGCTTAGACACTAACACCGGGGAGCTGTTTTTT. This chain links TRBV5-1 with TRBJ2-2, with D uncertain. The CDR3 consists of 14 residues. Deletions cut 2 bases from V and 2 bases from J, with 7 bases between. The germline gives CDR1 SGHRS, CDR2 YFSETQ. Based on the CDR3 plus reference TRBV5-1 and TRBJ2-2, the full variable domain is KAGVTQTPRYLIKTRGQQVTLSCSPISGHRSVSWYQQTPGQGLQFLFEYFSETQRNKGNFPGRFSGRQFSNSRSEMNVSTLELGDSALYLCASSLDTNTGELFFGEGSRLTVL.

CDR3 region: CASSQDRSTGGSYGYTF. For the CDR3, the DNA is TGTGCCAGCAGCCAAGACCGTAGTACAGGGGGCAGCTATGGCTACACCTTC. The chain has TRBV4-2 and TRBJ1-2; 9 bases match TRBD1. The CDR3 runs to 17 residues. Germline V gene sequence: CDR1 LGHNA, CDR2 YNFKEQ. Unmatched junction bases numbered 9, after V lost 0 bases and J lost 4 bases.